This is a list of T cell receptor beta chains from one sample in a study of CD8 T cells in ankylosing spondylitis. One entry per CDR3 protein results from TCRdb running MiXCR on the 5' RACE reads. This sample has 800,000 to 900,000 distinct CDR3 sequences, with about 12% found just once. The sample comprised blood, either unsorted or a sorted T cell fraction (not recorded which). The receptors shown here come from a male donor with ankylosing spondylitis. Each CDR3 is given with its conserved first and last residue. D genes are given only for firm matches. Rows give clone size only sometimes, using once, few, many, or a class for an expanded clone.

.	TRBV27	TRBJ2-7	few	TGTGCCAGCAGTCATCGGGGGGCCTCCTACGAGCAGTACTTC	CASSHRGASYEQYF
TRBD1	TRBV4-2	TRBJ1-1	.	TGTGCCAGCAGCCAAGACCGACAGGGGGGCACTGAAGCTTTCTTT	CASSQDRQGGTEAFF
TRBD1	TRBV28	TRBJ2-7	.	TGTGCCATCCAGGGGGAATCCTACGAGCAGTACTTC	CAIQGESYEQYF
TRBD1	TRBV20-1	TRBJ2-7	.	TGCAGTGCTCCGCGGACAGGGGCCTACGAGCAGTACTTC	CSAPRTGAYEQYF
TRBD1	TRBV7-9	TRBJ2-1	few	TGTGCCAGCAGCCACACAGGGGGTGGGAATGAGCAGTTCTTC	CASSHTGGGNEQFF
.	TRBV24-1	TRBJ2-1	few	TGTGCCACCAGTGACCCGACAGCCCCGGTGTACAATGAGCAGTTCTTC	CATSDPTAPVYNEQFF
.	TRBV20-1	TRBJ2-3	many	TGCAGTGCTAGATTAAGGCGTGGGTGGAAGGATACGCAGTATTTT	CSARLRRGWKDTQYF
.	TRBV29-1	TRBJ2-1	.	TGCAGCGCCTGGAGGGGGGCCTCCTACAATGAGCAGTTCTTC	CSAWRGASYNEQFF
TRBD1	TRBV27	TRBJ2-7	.	TGTGCCAGCAGTTTATCAGGGGGCGTGGGGGAGCAGTACTTC	CASSLSGGVGEQYF
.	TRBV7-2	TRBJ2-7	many	TGTGCCAGCAGCTATACAGGGAGCTACGAGCAGTACTTC	CASSYTGSYEQYF
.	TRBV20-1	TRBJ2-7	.	TGCAGTGCTAGACAGGCTCGCGGTTACGAGCAGTACTTC	CSARQARGYEQYF
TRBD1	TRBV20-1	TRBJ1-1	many	TGCAGTGCTTCCCGGTACAGGGGCATGAACACTGAAGCTTTCTTT	CSASRYRGMNTEAFF
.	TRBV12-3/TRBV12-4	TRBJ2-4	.	TGTGCCAGCAGAGAACAGCTAGCCAAAAACATTCAGTACTTC	CASREQLAKNIQYF
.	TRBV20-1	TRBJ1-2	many	TGCAGTGCTAGTCCCGGAGTTAACTATGGCTACACCTTC	CSASPGVNYGYTF
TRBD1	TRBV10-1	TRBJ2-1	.	TGCGCCACCCGAAAGGGACAGGGGCTTTACAATGAGCAGTTCTTC	CATRKGQGLYNEQFF
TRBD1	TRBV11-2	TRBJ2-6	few	TGTGCCAGCAGCGGTGGACAGGGACCATCCTCTGGGGCCAACGTCCTGACTTTC	CASSGGQGPSSGANVLTF
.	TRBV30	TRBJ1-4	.	TGTGCCTGGAACGGAGTGAATGAAAAACTGTTTTTT	CAWNGVNEKLFF
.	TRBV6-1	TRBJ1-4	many	TGTGCCACCCAAGTCGGCAGGGGAGGTGAAAAACTGTTTTTT	CATQVGRGGEKLFF
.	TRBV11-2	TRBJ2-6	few	TGTGCCAGCAGCTTAGTGGCTACCGGGGTCTCTGGGGCCAACGTCCTGACTTTC	CASSLVATGVSGANVLTF
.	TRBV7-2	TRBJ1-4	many	TGTGCCAGCAGCACTCCGACCTGGACAACAACTAATGAAAAACTGTTTTTT	CASSTPTWTTTNEKLFF
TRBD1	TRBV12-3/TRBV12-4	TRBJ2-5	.	TGTGCCAGCAGTCAACAGGGGCTGGTTGGGGAGACCCAGTACTTC	CASSQQGLVGETQYF
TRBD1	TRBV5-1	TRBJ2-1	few	TGCGCCAGCAGCTGGACAGGGGGCGGCAATGAGCAGTTCTTC	CASSWTGGGNEQFF
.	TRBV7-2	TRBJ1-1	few	TGTGCCAGCAGCGCACATAACACTGAAGCTTTCTTT	CASSAHNTEAFF
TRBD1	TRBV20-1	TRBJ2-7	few	TGCAGTGCTAGAGTCCAGGGGGTCACCTACGAGCAGTACTTC	CSARVQGVTYEQYF
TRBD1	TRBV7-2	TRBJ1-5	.	TGTGCCAGCAGCCAACAGGGGAGGGATCAGCCCCAGCATTTT	CASSQQGRDQPQHF
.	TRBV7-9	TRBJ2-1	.	TGTGCCAGCAGCTTCTGGCGCAGCTCCTACAATGAGCAGTTCTTC	CASSFWRSSYNEQFF
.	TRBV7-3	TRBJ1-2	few	TGTGCCAGCAGCTTCGGTGTCCATACTGGCTATGGCTACACCTTC	CASSFGVHTGYGYTF
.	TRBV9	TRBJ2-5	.	TGTGCCAGCAGCTCCATAAGGGCGGGGACCCAGTACTTC	CASSSIRAGTQYF
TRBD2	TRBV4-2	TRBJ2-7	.	TGTGCCAGCAGCCCCGCTACTAGCGGGAGTTATCCGAATGAGCAGTACTTC	CASSPATSGSYPNEQYF